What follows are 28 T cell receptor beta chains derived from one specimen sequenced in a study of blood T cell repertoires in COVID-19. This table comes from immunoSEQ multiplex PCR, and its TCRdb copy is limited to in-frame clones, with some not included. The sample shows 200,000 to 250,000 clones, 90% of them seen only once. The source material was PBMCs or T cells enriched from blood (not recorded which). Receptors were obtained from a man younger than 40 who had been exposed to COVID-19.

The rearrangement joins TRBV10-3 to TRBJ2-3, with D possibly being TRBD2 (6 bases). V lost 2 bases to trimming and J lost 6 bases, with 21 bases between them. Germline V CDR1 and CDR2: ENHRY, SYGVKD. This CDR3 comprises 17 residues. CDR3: CAISETLNWRGADTQYF. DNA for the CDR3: TGTGCCATCAGTGAGACCTTAAACTGGCGGGGTGCGGATACGCAGTATTTT.

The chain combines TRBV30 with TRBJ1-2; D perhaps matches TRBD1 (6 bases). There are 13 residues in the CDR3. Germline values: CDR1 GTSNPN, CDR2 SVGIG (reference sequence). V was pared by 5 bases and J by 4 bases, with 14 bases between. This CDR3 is CAWAEDSFYGYTF. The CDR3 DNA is TGTGCCTGGGCCGAGGACAGTTTCTATGGCTACACCTTC.

This CDR3 reads CASSIGQLFNEQFF. The CDR3 DNA is TGTGCCAGTAGTATAGGACAGCTATTCAATGAGCAGTTCTTC. The chain is built from TRBV19 and TRBJ2-1; a possible D gene is TRBD1 (5 bases). The V end lost 1 base, the J end lost 6 bases, and 10 bases lay between the germline ends. The CDR3 loop spans 14 amino acids. Looked up from germline, CDR1 is LNHDA and CDR2 is SQIVND (reference sequence).

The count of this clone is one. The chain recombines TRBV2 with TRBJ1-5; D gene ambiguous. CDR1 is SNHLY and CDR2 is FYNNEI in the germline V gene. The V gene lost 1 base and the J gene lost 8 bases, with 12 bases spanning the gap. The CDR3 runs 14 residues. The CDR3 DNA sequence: TGTGCCAGCAGTGAAGAGCGTCTTCTGAAGCCCCAGCATTTT. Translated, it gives CASSEERLLKPQHF.

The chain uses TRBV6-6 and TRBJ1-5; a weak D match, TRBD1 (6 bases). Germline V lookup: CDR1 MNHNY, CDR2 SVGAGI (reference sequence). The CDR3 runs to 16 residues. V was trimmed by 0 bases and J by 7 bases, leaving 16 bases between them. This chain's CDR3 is CASSYSDSSQGQPQHF. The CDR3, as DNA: TGTGCCAGCAGTTACTCGGACAGCAGTCAAGGGCAGCCCCAGCATTTT.

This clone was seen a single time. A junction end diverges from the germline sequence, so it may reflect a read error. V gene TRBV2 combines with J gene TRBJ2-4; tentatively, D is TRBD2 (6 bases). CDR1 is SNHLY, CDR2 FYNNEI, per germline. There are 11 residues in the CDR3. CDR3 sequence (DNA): TGTGCCAGCAGTGAAGCAACTAGCTCAAACTTC. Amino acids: CASSEATSSNF.

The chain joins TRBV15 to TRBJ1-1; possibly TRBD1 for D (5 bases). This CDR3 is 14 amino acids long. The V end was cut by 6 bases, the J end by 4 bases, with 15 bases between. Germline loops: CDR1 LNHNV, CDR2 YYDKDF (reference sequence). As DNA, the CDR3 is TGTGCCACCAGTTCCCCGGGCGGGGGCACTGAAGCTTTCTTT. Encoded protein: CATSSPGGGTEAFF.

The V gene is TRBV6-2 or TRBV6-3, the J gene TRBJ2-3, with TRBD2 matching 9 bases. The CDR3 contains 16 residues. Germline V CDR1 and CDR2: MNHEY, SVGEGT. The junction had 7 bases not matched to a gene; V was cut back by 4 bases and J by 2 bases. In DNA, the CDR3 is TGTGCCAGCAGTTTCCAGACTAGCGGTTTCACAGATACGCAGTATTTT. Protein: CASSFQTSGFTDTQYF.

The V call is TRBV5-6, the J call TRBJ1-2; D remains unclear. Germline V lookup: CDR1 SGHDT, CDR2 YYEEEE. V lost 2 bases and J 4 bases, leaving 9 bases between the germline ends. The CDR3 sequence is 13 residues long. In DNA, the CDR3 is TGTGCCAGCAGCTTCCCCCGGTCCTATGGCTACACCTTC. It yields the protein CASSFPRSYGYTF.

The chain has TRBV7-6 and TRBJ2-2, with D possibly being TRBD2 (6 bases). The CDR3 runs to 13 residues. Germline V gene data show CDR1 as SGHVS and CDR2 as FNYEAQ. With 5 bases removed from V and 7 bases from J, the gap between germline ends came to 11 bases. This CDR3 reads CASSLTGVGELFF. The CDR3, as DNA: TGTGCCAGCAGCCTGACGGGGGTCGGGGAGCTGTTTTTT.

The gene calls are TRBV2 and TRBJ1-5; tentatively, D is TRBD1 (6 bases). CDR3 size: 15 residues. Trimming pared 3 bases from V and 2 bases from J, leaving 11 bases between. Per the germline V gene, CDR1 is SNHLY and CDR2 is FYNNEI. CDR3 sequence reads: CASSEVGGRNQPQHF. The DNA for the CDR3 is TGTGCCAGCAGTGAGGTAGGGGGTCGCAATCAGCCCCAGCATTTT.

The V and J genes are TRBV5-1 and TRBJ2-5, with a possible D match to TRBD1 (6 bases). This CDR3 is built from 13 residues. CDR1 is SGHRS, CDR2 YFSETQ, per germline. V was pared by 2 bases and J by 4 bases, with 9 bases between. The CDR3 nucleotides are TGCGCCAGCAGCTTCAGGGGCCTAGAGACCCAGTACTTC. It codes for CASSFRGLETQYF. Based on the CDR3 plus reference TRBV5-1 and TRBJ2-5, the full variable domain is KAGVTQTPRYLIKTRGQQVTLSCSPISGHRSVSWYQQTPGQGLQFLFEYFSETQRNKGNFPGRFSGRQFSNSRSEMNVSTLELGDSALYLCASSFRGLETQYFGPGTRLLVL.

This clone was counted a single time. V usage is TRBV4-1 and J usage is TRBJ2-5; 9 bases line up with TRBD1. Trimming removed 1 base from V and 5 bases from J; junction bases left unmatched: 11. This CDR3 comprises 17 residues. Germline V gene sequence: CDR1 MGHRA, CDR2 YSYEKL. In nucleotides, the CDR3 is TGCGCCAGCAGCCAAGGCTGGACAGGGGAGTTGGGTGAGACCCAGTACTTC. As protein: CASSQGWTGELGETQYF.

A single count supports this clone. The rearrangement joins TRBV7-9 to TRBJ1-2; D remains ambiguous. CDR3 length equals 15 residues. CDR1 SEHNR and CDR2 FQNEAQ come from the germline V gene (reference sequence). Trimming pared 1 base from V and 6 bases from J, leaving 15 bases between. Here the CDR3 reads CASSLERGLVDGYTF. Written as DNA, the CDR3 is TGTGCCAGCAGCTTAGAGAGAGGTTTGGTTGATGGCTACACCTTC.

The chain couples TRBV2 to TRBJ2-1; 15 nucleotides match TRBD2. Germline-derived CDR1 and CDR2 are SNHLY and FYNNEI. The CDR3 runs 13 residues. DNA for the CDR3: TGTGCGCGAAAAGGACTAGCGGGGGGGCCACGGTTCTTC. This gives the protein CARKGLAGGPRFF. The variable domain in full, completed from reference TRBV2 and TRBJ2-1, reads EPEVTQTPSHQVTQMGQEVILRCVPISNHLYFYWYRQILGQKVEFLVSFYNNEISEKSEIFDDQFSVERPDGSNFTLKIRSTKLEDSAMYFCARKGLAGGPRFFGPGTRLTVL.

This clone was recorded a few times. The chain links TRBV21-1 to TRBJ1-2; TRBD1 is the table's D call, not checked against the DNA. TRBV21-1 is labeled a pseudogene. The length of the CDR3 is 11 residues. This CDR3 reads CASGSPGGYTF. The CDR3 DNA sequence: TGTGCCAGCGGCTCCCCAGGGGGCTACACCTTC.

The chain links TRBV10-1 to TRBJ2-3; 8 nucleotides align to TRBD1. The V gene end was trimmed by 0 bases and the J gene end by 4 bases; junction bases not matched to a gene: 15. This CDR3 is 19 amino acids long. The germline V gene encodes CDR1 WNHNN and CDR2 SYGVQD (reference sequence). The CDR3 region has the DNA TGCGCCAGCAGTGAGTCAGGGGCAGGGGGCGAAGGAGTCCCAGATACGCAGTATTTT. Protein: CASSESGAGGEGVPDTQYF.

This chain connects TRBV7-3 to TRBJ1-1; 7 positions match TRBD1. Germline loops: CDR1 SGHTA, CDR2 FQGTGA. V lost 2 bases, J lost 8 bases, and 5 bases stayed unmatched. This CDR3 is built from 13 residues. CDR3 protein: CASSLQGGAEAFF. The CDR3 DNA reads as TGTGCCAGCAGCTTACAAGGGGGCGCGGAAGCTTTCTTT.

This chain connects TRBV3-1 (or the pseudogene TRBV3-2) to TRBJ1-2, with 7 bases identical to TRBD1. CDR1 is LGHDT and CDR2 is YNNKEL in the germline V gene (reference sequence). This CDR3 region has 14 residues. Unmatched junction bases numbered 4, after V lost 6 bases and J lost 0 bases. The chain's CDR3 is CASRPGTANYGYTF. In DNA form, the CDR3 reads TGTGCCAGCAGACCCGGGACAGCTAACTATGGCTACACCTTC.

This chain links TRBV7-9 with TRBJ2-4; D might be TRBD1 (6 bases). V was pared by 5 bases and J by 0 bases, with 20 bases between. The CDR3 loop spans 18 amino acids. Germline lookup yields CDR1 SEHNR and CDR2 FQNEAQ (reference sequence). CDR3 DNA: TGTGCCAGCAGCGCCACTGGACAGACCACTATAGCCAAAAACATTCAGTACTTC. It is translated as CASSATGQTTIAKNIQYF. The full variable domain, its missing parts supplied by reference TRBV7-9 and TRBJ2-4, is DTGVSQNPRHKITKRGQNVTFRCDPISEHNRLYWYRQTLGQGPEFLTYFQNEAQLEKSRLLSDRFSAERPKGSFSTLEIQRTEQGDSAMYLCASSATGQTTIAKNIQYFGAGTRLSVL.

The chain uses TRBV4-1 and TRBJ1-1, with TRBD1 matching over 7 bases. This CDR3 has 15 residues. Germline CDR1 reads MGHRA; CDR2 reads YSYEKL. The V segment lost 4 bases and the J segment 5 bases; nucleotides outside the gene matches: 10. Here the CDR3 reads CASSPDNRGRTEAFF. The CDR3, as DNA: TGCGCCAGCAGCCCTGATAACAGGGGTCGGACTGAAGCTTTCTTT.

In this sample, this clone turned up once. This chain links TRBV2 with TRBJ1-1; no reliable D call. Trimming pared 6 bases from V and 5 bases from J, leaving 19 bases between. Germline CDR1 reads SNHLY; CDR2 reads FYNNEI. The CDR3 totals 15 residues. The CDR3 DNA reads TGTGCCAGCAGATCGAGAACAGCGGGAGGGACTGAAGCTTTCTTT. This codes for CASRSRTAGGTEAFF.

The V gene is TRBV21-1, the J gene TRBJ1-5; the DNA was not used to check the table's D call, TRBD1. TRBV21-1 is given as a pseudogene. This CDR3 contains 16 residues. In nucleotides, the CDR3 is TGTGCCAGCAGCATAAAGAGTTGGGACAGGGGGCAGCCCCAGCATTTT. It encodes CASSIKSWDRGQPQHF.

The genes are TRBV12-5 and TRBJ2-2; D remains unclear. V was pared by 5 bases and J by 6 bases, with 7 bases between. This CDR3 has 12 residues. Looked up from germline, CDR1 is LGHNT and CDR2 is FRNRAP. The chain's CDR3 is CASGPSPGELFF. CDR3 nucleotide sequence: TGTGCTAGTGGTCCTTCCCCCGGGGAGCTGTTTTTT.

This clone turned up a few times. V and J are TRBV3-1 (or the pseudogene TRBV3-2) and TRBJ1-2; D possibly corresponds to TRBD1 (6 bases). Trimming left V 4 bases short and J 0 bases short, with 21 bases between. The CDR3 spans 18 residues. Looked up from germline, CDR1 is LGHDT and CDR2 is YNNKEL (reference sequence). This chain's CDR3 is CASSPYRDTRLANYGYTF. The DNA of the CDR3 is TGTGCCAGCAGCCCATACCGGGACACCCGTTTAGCTAACTATGGCTACACCTTC.

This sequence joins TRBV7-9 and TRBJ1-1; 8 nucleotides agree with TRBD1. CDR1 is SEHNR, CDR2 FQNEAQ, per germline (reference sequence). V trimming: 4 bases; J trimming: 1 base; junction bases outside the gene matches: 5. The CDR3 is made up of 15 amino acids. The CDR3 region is CASSSNRGGNTEAFF. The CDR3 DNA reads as TGTGCCAGCAGCTCCAACAGGGGGGGGAACACTGAAGCTTTCTTT. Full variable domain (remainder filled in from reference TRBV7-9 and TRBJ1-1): DTGVSQNPRHKITKRGQNVTFRCDPISEHNRLYWYRQTLGQGPEFLTYFQNEAQLEKSRLLSDRFSAERPKGSFSTLEIQRTEQGDSAMYLCASSSNRGGNTEAFFGQGTRLTVV.

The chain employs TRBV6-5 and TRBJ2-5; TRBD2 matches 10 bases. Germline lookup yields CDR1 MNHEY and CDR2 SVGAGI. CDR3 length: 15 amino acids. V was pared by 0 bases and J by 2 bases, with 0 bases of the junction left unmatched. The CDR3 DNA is TGTGCCAGCAGTTACTCAGCGGGGGGGCAAGAGACCCAGTACTTC. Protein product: CASSYSAGGQETQYF.

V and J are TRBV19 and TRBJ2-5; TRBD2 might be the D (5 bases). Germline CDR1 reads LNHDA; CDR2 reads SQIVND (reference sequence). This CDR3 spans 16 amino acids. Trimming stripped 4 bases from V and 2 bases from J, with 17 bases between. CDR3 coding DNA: TGTGCCAGTAGTAGGGGTCCTGCAAGCGGACAAGAGACCCAGTACTTC. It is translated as CASSRGPASGQETQYF.